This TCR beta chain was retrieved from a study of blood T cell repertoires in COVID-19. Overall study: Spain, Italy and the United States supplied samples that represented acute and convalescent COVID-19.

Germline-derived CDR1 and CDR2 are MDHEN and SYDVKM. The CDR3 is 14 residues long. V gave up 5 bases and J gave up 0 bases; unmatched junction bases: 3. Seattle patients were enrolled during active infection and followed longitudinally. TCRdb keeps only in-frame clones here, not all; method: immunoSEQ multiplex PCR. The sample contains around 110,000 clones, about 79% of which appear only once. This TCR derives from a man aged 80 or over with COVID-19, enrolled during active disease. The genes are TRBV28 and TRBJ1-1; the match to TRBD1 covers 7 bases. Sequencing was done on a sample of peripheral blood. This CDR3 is CASSVGQLNTEAFF. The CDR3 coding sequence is TGTGCCAGCAGTGTGGGACAGTTGAACACTGAAGCTTTCTTT.